One sample yielded the 24 T cell receptor beta chains listed below, sequenced in a study of blood T cell repertoires in COVID-19. Assay used: immunoSEQ multiplex PCR; TCRdb lists only in-frame clones, some missing. In the table there are 90,000 to 110,000 clones, around 86% of which are singletons. What was sequenced was peripheral blood. These receptor sequences come from an elderly man with acute or convalescent COVID-19.

The V and J genes are TRBV18 and TRBJ1-1; TRBD1 matches at 8 bases. CDR1 is KGHSH and CDR2 is LQKENI in the germline V gene. Unmatched junction bases numbered 4, after V lost 0 bases and J lost 4 bases. The CDR3 runs 15 residues. CDR3 in DNA: TGTGCCAGCTCACCACCTGCCCAGGGGGCCACTGAAGCTTTCTTT. It codes for CASSPPAQGATEAFF. Combining the CDR3 with reference TRBV18 and TRBJ1-1 gives the whole variable domain NAGVMQNPRHLVRRRGQEARLRCSPMKGHSHVYWYRQLPEEGLKFMVYLQKENIIDESGMPKERFSAEFPKEGPSILRIQQVVRGDSAAYFCASSPPAQGATEAFFGQGTRLTVV.

The chain is built from TRBV4-3 and TRBJ1-2, with a weak D call TRBD1 (6 bases). Trimming pared 3 bases from V and 0 bases from J, leaving 14 bases between. Per germline, CDR1 LGHNA and CDR2 YSLEER. This CDR3 is built from 16 residues. The CDR3 DNA follows: TGCGCCAGCAGCCAGTCTAGTACAGGGCCTAACTATGGCTACACCTTC. Amino acids: CASSQSSTGPNYGYTF.

This rearrangement joins TRBV28 to TRBJ2-3; TRBD1 is a possible D gene (6 bases). Germline CDR1 MDHEN, CDR2 SYDVKM. This CDR3 is 15 amino acids long. Trimming removed 5 bases at V and 0 bases at J, with 12 bases between. Here the CDR3 reads CASSQPTGSTDTQYF. For the CDR3, the DNA is TGTGCCAGCAGTCAACCAACAGGGAGCACAGATACGCAGTATTTT. The complete variable domain, with remaining parts taken from reference TRBV28 and TRBJ2-3, reads DVKVTQSSRYLVKRTGEKVFLECVQDMDHENMFWYRQDPGLGLRLIYFSYDVKMKEKGDIPEGYSVSREKKERFSLILESASTNQTSMYLCASSQPTGSTDTQYFGPGTRLTVL.

The CDR3, as DNA: TGTGCCAGCAGCTCACCCTTGACAGTCTACAATGAGCAGTTCTTC. Translation gives CASSSPLTVYNEQFF. The chain combines TRBV11-2 with TRBJ2-1; D is perhaps TRBD1 (5 bases). V was trimmed by 4 bases and J by 3 bases, leaving 13 bases between them. This CDR3 spans 15 amino acids. The germline V gene has CDR1 SGHAT and CDR2 FQNNGV.

The gene calls are TRBV7-2 and TRBJ2-3; tentatively, D is TRBD2 (5 bases). Germline V CDR1 and CDR2: SGHTA, FQGNSA. V was clipped by 3 bases and J by 1 base, with 14 bases between them. The CDR3 is 16 residues long. The CDR3 sequence: CASSFDSAGGTDTQYF. CDR3 sequence (DNA): TGTGCCAGCAGCTTTGACTCGGCCGGGGGCACAGATACGCAGTATTTT.

This clone occurred a few times. The J gene is TRBJ1-2, the V gene TRBV2; perhaps TRBD1 as D (6 bases). The CDR3 is 15 residues long. CDR1 is SNHLY, CDR2 FYNNEI, per germline. V was pared by 6 bases and J by 4 bases, with 18 bases between. The CDR3 DNA reads as TGTGCCAGCAGCGAGGGACATGGACCGGTCTATGGCTACACCTTC. Translation gives CASSEGHGPVYGYTF.

The J gene is TRBJ2-1, the V gene TRBV24-1, with a possible D match to TRBD1 (6 bases). The V end was cut by 4 bases, the J end by 8 bases, with 20 bases between. Germline loops: CDR1 KGHDR, CDR2 SFDVKD. The CDR3 is 16 residues long. CDR3 region: CATSEPGTRPTDEQFF. The CDR3 DNA reads as TGTGCCACCAGTGAACCCGGGACACGTCCTACTGATGAGCAGTTCTTC.

The chain carries TRBV5-5 and TRBJ1-2; TRBD1 might be the D (6 bases). CDR1 and CDR2 from the germline V gene are SGHKS and YYEKEE (reference sequence). CDR3 size: 14 residues. Deletions cut 3 bases from V and 6 bases from J, with 15 bases between. The CDR3 bases are TGTGCCAGCAGCTGGCGGACAGAGGTGAATGGCTACACCTTC. It translates to CASSWRTEVNGYTF.

V and J are TRBV3-1 (or the pseudogene TRBV3-2) and TRBJ2-4, with TRBD1 matching over 9 bases. Trimming removed 3 bases from V and 0 bases from J; junction bases left unmatched: 3. The CDR3 is 16 residues long. CDR1 LGHDT and CDR2 YNNKEL come from the germline V gene (reference sequence). CDR3 nucleotides: TGTGCCAGCAGCCAGGGACAGGGCCTAGCCAAAAACATTCAGTACTTC. This gives the protein CASSQGQGLAKNIQYF.

This rearrangement joins TRBV7-2 to TRBJ1-5, with a weak D call TRBD1 (6 bases). V was trimmed by 4 bases and J by 4 bases, leaving 8 bases between them. The V gene's germline CDR1 is SGHTA and CDR2 FQGNSA. This CDR3 is 13 amino acids long. CDR3 amino acids: CASSSQGNQPQHF. The CDR3 DNA follows: TGTGCCAGCAGCTCGCAGGGGAATCAGCCCCAGCATTTT.

The chain employs TRBV7-3 and TRBJ2-3, with 7 bases aligning to TRBD1. The CDR3 is 15 residues long. V gave up 0 bases and J gave up 2 bases; unmatched junction bases: 2. Germline assignment: CDR1 SGHTA and CDR2 FQGTGA. The CDR3: CASSLTGGHTDTQYF. The CDR3 nucleotides are TGTGCCAGCAGCTTAACAGGGGGCCACACAGATACGCAGTATTTT.

The chain is built from TRBV10-3 and TRBJ2-5, with a tentative D call TRBD1 (5 bases). Germline CDR1 and CDR2: ENHRY and SYGVKD. With 3 bases removed from V and 5 bases from J, the gap between germline ends came to 7 bases. This CDR3 spans 12 amino acids. Written as DNA, the CDR3 is TGTGCCATCAGTGACAGGGCTGAGACCCAGTACTTC. This sequence encodes CAISDRAETQYF.

This rearrangement joins TRBV28 to TRBJ2-3, with TRBD2 matching 11 bases. The CDR3 contains 15 residues. CDR1 is MDHEN, CDR2 SYDVKM, per germline. The J segment lost 5 bases and the V segment lost 5 bases, leaving 6 bases of the junction unmatched. CDR3 loop: CASSMPGLAVDTQYF. The CDR3 coding sequence is TGTGCCAGCAGTATGCCGGGACTAGCGGTAGATACGCAGTATTTT.

The chain uses TRBV2 and TRBJ2-7; 7 nucleotides agree with TRBD1. Trimming took 0 bases from V and 6 from J; bases not matched to a gene: 8. The CDR3 spans 15 residues. CDR1 is SNHLY and CDR2 is FYNNEI in the germline V gene. CDR3 coding DNA: TGTGCCAGCAGTGAAGCGGGGACAGTCGGGCTCGAGCAGTACTTC. Amino acids: CASSEAGTVGLEQYF.

V usage is TRBV9 and J usage is TRBJ1-4; tentatively, D is TRBD1 (5 bases). Germline V gene lookup returns CDR1 SGDLS and CDR2 YYNGEE. The germline V and J ends were trimmed by 1 base and 1 base, with 5 bases remaining between them. There are 14 residues in the CDR3. The CDR3 DNA is TGTGCCAGCAGCGTAACAGGAACTAATGAAAAACTGTTTTTT. This encodes CASSVTGTNEKLFF. Full variable domain (rest looked up from reference TRBV9 and TRBJ1-4): DSGVTQTPKHLITATGQRVTLRCSPRSGDLSVYWYQQSLDQGLQFLIQYYNGEERAKGNILERFSAQQFPDLHSELNLSSLELGDSALYFCASSVTGTNEKLFFGSGTQLSVL.

The chain links TRBV19 to TRBJ1-5, with TRBD1 matching over 8 bases. This CDR3 is 15 amino acids long. Germline CDR1 LNHDA, CDR2 SQIVND (reference sequence). The J segment lost 4 bases and the V segment lost 6 bases, leaving 8 bases of the junction unmatched. The DNA for the CDR3 is TGTGCCAGTAGCCAAAGGGACAGGCCTAATCAGCCCCAGCATTTT. Protein: CASSQRDRPNQPQHF. Complete variable domain (other parts from reference TRBV19 and TRBJ1-5): DGGITQSPKYLFRKEGQNVTLSCEQNLNHDAMYWYRQDPGQGLRLIYYSQIVNDFQKGDIAEGYSVSREKKESFPLTVTSAQKNPTAFYLCASSQRDRPNQPQHFGDGTRLSIL.

This chain connects TRBV5-1 to TRBJ2-5, with D unclear. CDR3 size: 14 residues. Germline CDR1 SGHRS, CDR2 YFSETQ. V was clipped by 3 bases and J by 2 bases, with 11 bases between them. DNA for the CDR3: TGCGCCAGCAGCTCCTCCGGAGCTCAAGAGACCCAGTACTTC. It is translated as CASSSSGAQETQYF.

The genes are TRBV28 and TRBJ2-3, with unresolved D. Trimming removed 9 bases at V and 0 bases at J, with 10 bases between. There are 13 residues in the CDR3. Germline V gene lookup returns CDR1 MDHEN and CDR2 SYDVKM. CDR3 residues: CASQIGSTDTQYF. The CDR3 nucleotides read TGTGCCAGTCAAATCGGTAGCACAGATACGCAGTATTTT.

The CDR3 sequence: CASSLELAGTDTQYF. DNA for the CDR3: TGTGCCAGCAGCTTAGAACTAGCGGGCACAGATACGCAGTATTTT. This chain links TRBV11-1 with TRBJ2-3; TRBD2 aligns across 8 bases. Germline CDR1 reads SGHAT; CDR2 reads FQDESV (reference sequence). Unmatched junction bases numbered 1, after V lost 1 base and J lost 1 base. The CDR3 contains 15 residues.

A remark on this clone: The junction and the germline gene differ at one end; a read error may be behind it. The chain uses TRBV7-7 and TRBJ2-1; 7 nucleotides align to TRBD1. Germline CDR1 reads SSHAT; CDR2 reads FNYEAQ (reference sequence). The CDR3 extends over 13 amino acids. The CDR3 region is CASSLDRASEQFF. CDR3 nucleotides: TGTGCTAGCAGCTTAGACAGGGCGAGTGAGCAGTTCTTC.

This chain joins TRBV19 and TRBJ1-1; D not certain. The germline V and J ends were trimmed by 3 bases and 0 bases, with 11 bases remaining between them. The CDR3 loop spans 15 amino acids. Germline assignment: CDR1 LNHDA and CDR2 SQIVND (reference sequence). CDR3 amino acids: CASSMSDTMNTEAFF. As DNA, the CDR3 is TGTGCCAGTAGTATGTCCGACACCATGAACACTGAAGCTTTCTTT.

The rearrangement links TRBV30 to TRBJ2-5; 14 bases fit TRBD2. CDR1 and CDR2 from the germline V gene are GTSNPN and SVGIG (reference sequence). The V segment lost 3 bases and the J segment 4 bases; nucleotides outside the gene matches: 7. The CDR3 consists of 16 residues. Here the CDR3 reads CAWRGTSGRSRETQYF. CDR3 DNA sequence: TGTGCCTGGAGGGGGACTAGCGGGAGATCGAGAGAGACCCAGTACTTC.

The chain links TRBV12-3 or TRBV12-4 to TRBJ1-1; D is uncertain. V was shortened by 3 bases and J by 8 bases, with 10 bases between the two germline ends. The CDR3 has 12 residues. The CDR3 nucleotides read TGTGCCAGCAGTTTTTATATGAGAGAAGCTTTCTTT. Amino acid sequence: CASSFYMREAFF.

This clone was recorded once. The chain employs TRBV7-6 and TRBJ2-1; TRBD2 matches at 9 bases. The V gene's germline CDR1 is SGHVS and CDR2 FNYEAQ. With V trimmed by 5 bases and J by 1 base, 6 bases remained unmatched. This CDR3 has 16 residues. The CDR3 reads CASSALAGRSYNEQFF. CDR3 nucleotide sequence: TGTGCCAGCAGCGCACTAGCGGGTAGATCCTACAATGAGCAGTTCTTC.